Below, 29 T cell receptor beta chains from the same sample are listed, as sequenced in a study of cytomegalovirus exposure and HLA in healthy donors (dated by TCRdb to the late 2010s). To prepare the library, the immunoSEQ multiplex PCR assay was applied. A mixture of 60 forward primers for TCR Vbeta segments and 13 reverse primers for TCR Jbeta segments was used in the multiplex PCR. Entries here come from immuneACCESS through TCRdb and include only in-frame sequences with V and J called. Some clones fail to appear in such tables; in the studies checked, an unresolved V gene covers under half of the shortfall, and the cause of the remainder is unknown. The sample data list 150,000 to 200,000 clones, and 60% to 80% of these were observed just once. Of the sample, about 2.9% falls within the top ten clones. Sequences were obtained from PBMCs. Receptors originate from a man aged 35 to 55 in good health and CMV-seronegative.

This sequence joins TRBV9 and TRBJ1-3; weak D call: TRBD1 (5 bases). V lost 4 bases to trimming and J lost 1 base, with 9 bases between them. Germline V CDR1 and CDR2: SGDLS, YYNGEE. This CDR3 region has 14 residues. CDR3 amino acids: CASSFRQSGNTIYF. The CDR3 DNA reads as TGTGCCAGCAGCTTCCGACAGTCTGGAAACACCATATATTTT.

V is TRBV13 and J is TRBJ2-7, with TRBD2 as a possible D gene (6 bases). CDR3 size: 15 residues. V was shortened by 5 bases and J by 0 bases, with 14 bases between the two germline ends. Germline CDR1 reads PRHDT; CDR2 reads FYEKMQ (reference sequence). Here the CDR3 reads CASSLRGGSSYEQYF. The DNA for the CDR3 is TGTGCCAGCAGCCTGCGCGGAGGGAGCTCCTACGAGCAGTACTTC. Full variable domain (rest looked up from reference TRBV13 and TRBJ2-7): AAGVIQSPRHLIKEKRETATLKCYPIPRHDTVYWYQQGPGQDPQFLISFYEKMQSDKGSIPDRFSAQQFSDYHSELNMSSLELGDSALYFCASSLRGGSSYEQYFGPGTRLTVT.

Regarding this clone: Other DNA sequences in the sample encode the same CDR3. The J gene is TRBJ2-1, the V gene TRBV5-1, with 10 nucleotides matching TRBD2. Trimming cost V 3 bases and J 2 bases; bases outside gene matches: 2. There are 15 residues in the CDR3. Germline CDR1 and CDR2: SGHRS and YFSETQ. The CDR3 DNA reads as TGCGCCAGCAGCTCCACTAGCGGGGCCTACAATGAGCAGTTCTTC. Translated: CASSSTSGAYNEQFF. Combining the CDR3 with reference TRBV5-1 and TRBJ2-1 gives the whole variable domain KAGVTQTPRYLIKTRGQQVTLSCSPISGHRSVSWYQQTPGQGLQFLFEYFSETQRNKGNFPGRFSGRQFSNSRSEMNVSTLELGDSALYLCASSSTSGAYNEQFFGPGTRLTVL.

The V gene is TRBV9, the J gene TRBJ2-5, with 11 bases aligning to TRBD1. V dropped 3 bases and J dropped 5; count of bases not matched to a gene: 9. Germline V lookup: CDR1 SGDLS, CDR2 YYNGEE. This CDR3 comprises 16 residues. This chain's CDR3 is CASSGAPGQGGETQYF. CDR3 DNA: TGTGCCAGCAGCGGCGCCCCGGGACAGGGGGGTGAGACCCAGTACTTC.

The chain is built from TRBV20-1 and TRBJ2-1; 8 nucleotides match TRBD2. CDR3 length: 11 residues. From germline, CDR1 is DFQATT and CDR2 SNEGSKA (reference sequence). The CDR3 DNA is TGCGCCGGGAGGGTCTACAATGAGCAGTTCTTC. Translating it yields CAGRVYNEQFF.

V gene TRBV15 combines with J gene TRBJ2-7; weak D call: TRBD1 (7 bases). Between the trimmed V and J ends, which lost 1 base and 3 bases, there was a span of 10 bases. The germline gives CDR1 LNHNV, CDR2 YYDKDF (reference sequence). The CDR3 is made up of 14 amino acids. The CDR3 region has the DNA TGTGCCACCAGCAGAGGCGGGACAGACTACGAGCAGTACTTC. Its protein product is CATSRGGTDYEQYF.

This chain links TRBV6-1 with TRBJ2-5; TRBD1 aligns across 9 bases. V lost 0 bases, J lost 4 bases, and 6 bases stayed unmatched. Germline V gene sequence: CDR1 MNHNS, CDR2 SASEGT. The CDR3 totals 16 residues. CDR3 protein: CASSEATGGGVETQYF. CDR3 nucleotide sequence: TGTGCCAGCAGTGAAGCGACAGGGGGTGGTGTAGAGACCCAGTACTTC.

CDR3 amino acids: CAWIPVTGVTDTQYF. DNA for the CDR3: TGTGCCTGGATCCCCGTGACGGGAGTAACAGATACGCAGTATTTT. This chain links TRBV30 with TRBJ2-3; TRBD2 might be the D (6 bases). The V end lost 4 bases, the J end lost 3 bases, and 17 bases lay between the germline ends. Germline V gives CDR1 GTSNPN, CDR2 SVGIG (reference sequence). This CDR3 spans 15 amino acids.

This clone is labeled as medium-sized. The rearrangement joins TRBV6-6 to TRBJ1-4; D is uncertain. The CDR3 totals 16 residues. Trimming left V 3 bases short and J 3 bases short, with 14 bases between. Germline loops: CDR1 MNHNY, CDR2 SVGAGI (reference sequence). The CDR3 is CASSYQENGANEKLFF. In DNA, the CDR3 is TGTGCCAGCAGTTATCAGGAGAACGGGGCTAATGAAAAACTGTTTTTT.

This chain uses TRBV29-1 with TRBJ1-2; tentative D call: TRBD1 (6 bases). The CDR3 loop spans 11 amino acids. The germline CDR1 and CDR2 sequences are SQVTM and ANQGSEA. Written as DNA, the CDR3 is TGCAGTACAGGGCTCGGGGATGGCTACACCTTC. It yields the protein CSTGLGDGYTF.

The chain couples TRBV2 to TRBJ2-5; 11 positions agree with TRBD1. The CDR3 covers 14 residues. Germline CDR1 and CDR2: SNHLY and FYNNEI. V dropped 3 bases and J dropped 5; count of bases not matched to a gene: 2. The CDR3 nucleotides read TGTGCCAGCAGTGAGGACAGGGGGCGCGAGACCCAGTACTTC. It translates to CASSEDRGRETQYF.

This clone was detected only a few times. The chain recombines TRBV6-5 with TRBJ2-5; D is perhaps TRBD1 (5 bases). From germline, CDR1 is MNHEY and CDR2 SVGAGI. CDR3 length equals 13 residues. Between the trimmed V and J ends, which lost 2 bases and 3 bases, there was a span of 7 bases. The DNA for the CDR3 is TGTGCCAGCAGTTACGGCAGGGAAGAGACCCAGTACTTC. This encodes CASSYGREETQYF.

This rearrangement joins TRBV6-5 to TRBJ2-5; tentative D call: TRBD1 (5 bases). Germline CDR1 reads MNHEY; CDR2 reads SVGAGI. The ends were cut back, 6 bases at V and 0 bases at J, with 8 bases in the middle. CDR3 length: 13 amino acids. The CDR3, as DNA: TGTGCCAGCAGCAGGACATACCAAGAGACCCAGTACTTC. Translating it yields CASSRTYQETQYF.

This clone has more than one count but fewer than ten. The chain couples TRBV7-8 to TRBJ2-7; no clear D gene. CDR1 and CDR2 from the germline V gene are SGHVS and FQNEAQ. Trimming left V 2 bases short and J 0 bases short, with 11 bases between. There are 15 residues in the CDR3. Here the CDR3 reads CASSLSFRFSYEQYF. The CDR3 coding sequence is TGTGCCAGCAGCTTAAGTTTCAGGTTCTCCTACGAGCAGTACTTC.

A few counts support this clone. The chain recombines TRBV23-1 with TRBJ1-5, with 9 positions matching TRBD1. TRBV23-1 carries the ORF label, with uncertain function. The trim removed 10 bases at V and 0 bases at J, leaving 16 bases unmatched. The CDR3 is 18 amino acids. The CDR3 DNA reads TGCGCCAACCACGCGCCGGGACAGGGAATTGGTAGCAATCAGCCCCAGCATTTT. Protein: CANHAPGQGIGSNQPQHF.

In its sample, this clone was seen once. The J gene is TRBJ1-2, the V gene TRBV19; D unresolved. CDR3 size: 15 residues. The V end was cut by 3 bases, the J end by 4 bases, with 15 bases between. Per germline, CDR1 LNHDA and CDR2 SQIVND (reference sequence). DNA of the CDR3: TGTGCCAGTAGTATTTCTTACGAACTATTCTATGGCTACACCTTC. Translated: CASSISYELFYGYTF.

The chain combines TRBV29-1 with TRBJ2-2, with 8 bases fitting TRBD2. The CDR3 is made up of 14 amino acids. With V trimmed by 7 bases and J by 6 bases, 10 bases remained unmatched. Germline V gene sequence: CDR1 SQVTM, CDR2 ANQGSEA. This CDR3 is CSAFSGNKAGELFF. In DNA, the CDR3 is TGCAGCGCCTTTAGCGGGAATAAGGCCGGGGAGCTGTTTTTT.

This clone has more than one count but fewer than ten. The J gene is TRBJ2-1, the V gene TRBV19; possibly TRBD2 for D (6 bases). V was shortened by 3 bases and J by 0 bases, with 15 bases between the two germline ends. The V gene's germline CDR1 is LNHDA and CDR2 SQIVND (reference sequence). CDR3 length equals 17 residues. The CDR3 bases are TGTGCCAGTAGTATGACCCACGGCGGGATCTCCTACAATGAGCAGTTCTTC. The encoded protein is CASSMTHGGISYNEQFF.

The DNA for the CDR3 is TGTGCCAGCAGCCAAGGACGGGGAGCCTACAATGAGCAGTTCTTC. This encodes CASSQGRGAYNEQFF. This chain joins TRBV14 and TRBJ2-1; a weak D match, TRBD2 (5 bases). V was cut by 1 base and J by 2 bases, with 9 bases left in between. The CDR3 spans 15 residues. Germline CDR1 SGHDN, CDR2 FVKESK.

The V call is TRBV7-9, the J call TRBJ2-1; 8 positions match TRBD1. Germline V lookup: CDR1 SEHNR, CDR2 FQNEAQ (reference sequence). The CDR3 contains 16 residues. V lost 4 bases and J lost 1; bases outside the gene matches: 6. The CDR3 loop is CASSSTDRGSYNEQFF. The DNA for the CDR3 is TGTGCCAGCAGCTCCACCGACAGGGGTTCCTACAATGAGCAGTTCTTC.

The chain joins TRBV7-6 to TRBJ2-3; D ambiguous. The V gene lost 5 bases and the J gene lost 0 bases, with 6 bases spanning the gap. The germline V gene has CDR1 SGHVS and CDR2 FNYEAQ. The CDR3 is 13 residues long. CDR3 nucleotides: TGTGCCAGCAGCCAGTTCAGCACAGATACGCAGTATTTT. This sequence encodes CASSQFSTDTQYF.

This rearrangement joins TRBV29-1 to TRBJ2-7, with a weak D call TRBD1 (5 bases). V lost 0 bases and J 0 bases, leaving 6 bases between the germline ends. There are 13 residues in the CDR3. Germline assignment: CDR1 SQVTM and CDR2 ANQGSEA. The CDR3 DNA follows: TGCAGCGTTGAAGAGACAGCCTCCTACGAGCAGTACTTC. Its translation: CSVEETASYEQYF.

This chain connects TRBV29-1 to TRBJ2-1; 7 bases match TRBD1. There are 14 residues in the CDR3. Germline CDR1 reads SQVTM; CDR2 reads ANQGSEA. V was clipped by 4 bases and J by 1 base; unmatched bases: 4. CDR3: CSVVARGSYNEQFF. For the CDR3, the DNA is TGCAGCGTTGTTGCCAGGGGGTCCTACAATGAGCAGTTCTTC.

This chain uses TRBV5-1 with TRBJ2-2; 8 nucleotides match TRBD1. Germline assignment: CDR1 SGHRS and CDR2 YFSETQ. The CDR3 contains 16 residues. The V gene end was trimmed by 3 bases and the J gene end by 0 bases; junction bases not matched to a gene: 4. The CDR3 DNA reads TGCGCCAGCAGCTCCAGGGGGCTTGCGAACACCGGGGAGCTGTTTTTT. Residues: CASSSRGLANTGELFF.

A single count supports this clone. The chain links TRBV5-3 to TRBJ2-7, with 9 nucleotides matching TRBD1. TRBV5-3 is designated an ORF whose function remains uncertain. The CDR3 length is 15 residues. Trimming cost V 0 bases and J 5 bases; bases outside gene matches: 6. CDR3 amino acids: CARSLVGTGFHEQYF. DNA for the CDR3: TGTGCCAGAAGCTTGGTTGGGACAGGGTTCCACGAGCAGTACTTC.

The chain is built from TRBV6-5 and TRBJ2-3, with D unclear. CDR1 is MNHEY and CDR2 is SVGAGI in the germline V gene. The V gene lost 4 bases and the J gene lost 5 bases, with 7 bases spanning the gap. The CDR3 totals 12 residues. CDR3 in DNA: TGTGCCAGCAGTTCCCGAGGAGATACGCAGTATTTT. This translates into CASSSRGDTQYF.

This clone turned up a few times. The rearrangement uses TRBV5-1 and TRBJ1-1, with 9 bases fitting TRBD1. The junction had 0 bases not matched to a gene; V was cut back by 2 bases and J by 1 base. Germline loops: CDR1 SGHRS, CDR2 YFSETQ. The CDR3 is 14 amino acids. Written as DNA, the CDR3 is TGCGCCAGCAGCTTACAGGGGGCGAACACTGAAGCTTTCTTT. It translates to CASSLQGANTEAFF.

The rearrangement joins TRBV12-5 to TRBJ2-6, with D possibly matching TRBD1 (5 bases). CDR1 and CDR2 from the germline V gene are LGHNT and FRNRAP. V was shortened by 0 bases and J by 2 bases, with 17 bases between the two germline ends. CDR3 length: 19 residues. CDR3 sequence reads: CASGLVPTGSRAGANVLTF. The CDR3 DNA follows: TGTGCTAGTGGTTTGGTACCCACAGGTAGTAGAGCTGGGGCCAACGTCCTGACTTTC.

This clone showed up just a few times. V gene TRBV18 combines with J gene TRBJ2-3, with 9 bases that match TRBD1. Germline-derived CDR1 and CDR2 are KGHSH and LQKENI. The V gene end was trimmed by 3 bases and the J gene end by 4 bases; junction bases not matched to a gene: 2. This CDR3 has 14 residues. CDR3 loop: CASSPGQGSDTQYF. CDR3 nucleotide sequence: TGTGCCAGCTCACCGGGACAGGGATCAGATACGCAGTATTTT.